The sequence of this T cell receptor (beta chain) was determined in a study of blood T cell repertoires in COVID-19. Germline V CDR1 and CDR2: SGHDT, YYEEEE. This CDR3 has 11 residues. Deletions cut 2 bases from V and 8 bases from J, with 7 bases between. Sequencing was performed with immunoSEQ multiplex PCR; in TCRdb, only in-frame clones are kept and a portion is missing. The data hold roughly 260,000 clones, with 80% to 90% observed a single time. The sample was PBMCs or T cells enriched from blood (not recorded which). The chain joins TRBV5-6 to TRBJ1-2; D is undetermined. This TCR came from a woman in her thirties with acute COVID-19. The CDR3 protein is CASSFRYGYTF. In DNA form, the CDR3 reads TGTGCCAGCAGCTTCAGGTACGGCTACACCTTC.